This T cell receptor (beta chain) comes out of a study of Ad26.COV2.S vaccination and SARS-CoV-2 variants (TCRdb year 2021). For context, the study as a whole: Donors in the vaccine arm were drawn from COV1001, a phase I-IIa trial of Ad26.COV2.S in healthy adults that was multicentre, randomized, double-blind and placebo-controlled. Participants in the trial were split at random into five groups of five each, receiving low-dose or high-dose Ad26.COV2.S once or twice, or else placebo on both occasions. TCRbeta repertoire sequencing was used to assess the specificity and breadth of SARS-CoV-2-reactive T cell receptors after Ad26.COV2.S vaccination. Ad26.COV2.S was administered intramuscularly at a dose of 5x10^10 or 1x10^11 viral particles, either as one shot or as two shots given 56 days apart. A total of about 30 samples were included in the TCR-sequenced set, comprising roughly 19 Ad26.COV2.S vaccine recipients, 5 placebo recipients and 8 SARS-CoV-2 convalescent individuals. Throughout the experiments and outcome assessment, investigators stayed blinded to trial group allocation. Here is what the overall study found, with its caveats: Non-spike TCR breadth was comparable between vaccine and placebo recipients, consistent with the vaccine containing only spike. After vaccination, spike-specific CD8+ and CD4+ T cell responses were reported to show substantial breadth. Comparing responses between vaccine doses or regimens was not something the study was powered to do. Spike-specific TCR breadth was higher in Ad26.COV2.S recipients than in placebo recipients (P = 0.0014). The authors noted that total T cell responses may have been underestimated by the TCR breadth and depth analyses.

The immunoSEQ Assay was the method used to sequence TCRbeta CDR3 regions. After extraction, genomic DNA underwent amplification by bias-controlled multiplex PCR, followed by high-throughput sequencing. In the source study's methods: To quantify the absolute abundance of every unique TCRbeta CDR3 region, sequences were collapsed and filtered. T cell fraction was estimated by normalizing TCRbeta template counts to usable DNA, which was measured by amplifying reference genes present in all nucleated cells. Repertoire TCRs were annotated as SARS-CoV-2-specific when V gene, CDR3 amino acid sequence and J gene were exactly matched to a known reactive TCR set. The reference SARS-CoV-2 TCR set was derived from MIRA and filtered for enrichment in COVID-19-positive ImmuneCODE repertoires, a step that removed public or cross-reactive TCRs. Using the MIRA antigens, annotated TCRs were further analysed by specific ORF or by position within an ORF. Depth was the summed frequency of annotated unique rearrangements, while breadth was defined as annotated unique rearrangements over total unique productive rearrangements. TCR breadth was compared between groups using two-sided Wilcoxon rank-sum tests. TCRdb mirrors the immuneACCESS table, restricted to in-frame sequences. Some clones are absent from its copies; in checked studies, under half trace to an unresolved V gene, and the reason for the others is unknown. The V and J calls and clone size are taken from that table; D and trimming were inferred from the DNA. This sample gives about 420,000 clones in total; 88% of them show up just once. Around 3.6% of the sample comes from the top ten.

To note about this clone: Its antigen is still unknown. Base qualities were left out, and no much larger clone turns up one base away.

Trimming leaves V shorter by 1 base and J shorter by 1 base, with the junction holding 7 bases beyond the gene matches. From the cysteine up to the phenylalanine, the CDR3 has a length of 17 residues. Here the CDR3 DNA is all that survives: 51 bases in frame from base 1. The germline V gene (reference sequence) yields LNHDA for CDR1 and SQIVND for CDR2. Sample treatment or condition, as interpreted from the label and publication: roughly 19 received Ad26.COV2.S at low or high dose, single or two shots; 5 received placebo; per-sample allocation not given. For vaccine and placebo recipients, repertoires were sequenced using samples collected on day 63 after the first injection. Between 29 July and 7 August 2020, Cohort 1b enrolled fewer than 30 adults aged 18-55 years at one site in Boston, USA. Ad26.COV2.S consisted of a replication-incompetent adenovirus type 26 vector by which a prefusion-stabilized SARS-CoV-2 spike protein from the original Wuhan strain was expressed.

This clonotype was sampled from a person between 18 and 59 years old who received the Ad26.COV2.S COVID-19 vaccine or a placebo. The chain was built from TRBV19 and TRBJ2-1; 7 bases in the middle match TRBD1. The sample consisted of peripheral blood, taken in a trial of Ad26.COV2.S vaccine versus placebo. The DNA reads TGTGCCAGTAGTATAGTCTCCGGGACAGATTCCTACAATGAGCAGTTCTTC. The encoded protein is CASSIVSGTDSYNEQFF.